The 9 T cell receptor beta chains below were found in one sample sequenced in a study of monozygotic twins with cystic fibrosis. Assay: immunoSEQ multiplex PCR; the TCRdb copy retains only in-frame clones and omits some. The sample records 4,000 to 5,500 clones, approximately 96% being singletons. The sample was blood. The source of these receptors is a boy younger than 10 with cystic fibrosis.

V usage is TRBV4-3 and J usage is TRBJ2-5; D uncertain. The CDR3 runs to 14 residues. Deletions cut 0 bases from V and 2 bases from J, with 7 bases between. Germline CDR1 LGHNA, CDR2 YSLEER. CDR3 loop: CASSQDPSQETQYF. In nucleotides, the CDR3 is TGCGCCAGCAGCCAAGATCCTAGTCAAGAGACCCAGTACTTC.

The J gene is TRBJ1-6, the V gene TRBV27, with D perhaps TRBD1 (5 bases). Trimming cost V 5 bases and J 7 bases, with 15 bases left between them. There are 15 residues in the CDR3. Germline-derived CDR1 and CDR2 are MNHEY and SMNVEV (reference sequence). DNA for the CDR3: TGTGCCAGCAGTCCCCATGGACAACTCAATTCACCCCTCCACTTT. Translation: CASSPHGQLNSPLHF.

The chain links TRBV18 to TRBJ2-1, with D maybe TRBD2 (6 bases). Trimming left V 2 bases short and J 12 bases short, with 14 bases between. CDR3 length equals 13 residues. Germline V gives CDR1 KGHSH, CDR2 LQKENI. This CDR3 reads CASSPGGISLQFF. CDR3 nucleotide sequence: TGTGCCAGCTCACCAGGGGGGATCAGCCTGCAGTTCTTC. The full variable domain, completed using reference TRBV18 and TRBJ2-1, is NAGVMQNPRHLVRRRGQEARLRCSPMKGHSHVYWYRQLPEEGLKFMVYLQKENIIDESGMPKERFSAEFPKEGPSILRIQQVVRGDSAAYFCASSPGGISLQFFGPGTRLTVL.

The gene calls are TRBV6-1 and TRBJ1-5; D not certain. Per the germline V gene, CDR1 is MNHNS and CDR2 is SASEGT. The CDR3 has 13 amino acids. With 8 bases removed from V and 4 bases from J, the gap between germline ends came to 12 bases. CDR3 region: CASSTEPNQPQHF. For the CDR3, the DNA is TGTGCCAGCTCAACGGAACCAAATCAGCCCCAGCATTTT.

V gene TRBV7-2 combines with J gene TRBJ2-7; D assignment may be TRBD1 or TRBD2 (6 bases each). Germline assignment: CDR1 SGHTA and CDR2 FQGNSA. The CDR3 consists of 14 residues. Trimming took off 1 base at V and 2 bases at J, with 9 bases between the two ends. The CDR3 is CASSLGGGPYEQYF. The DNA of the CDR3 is TGTGCCAGCAGCTTAGGAGGGGGGCCCTACGAGCAGTACTTC.

This CDR3 is CASRVGSEQYF. The CDR3, as DNA: TGTGCCAGCAGAGTCGGGTCGGAGCAGTACTTC. The chain couples TRBV2 to TRBJ2-7; D unclear. Germline CDR1 is SNHLY and CDR2 is FYNNEI. The CDR3 runs to 11 residues. Trimming shortened V by 6 bases and J by 7 bases, and 10 bases separated the two germline ends.

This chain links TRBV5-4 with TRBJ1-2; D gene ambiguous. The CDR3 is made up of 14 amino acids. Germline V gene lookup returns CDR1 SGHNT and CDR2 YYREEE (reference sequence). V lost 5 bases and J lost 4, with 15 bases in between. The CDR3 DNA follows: TGTGCCAGCAGGAACCTGACGGATTTCTATGGCTACACCTTC. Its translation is CASRNLTDFYGYTF.

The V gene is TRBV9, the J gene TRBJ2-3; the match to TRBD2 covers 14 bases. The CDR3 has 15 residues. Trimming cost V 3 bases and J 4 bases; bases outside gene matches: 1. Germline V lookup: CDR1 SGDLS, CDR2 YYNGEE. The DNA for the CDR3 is TGTGCCAGCAGCGGGACTAGCGGGGGGCCAGATACGCAGTATTTT. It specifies CASSGTSGGPDTQYF.

This CDR3 is CASSKRVEAFF. In nucleotides, the CDR3 is TGTGCCAGCAGCAAGAGAGTTGAAGCTTTCTTT. The chain uses TRBV6-1 and TRBJ1-1, with D unclear. The CDR3 totals 11 residues. Germline values: CDR1 MNHNS, CDR2 SASEGT. Between the trimmed V and J ends, which lost 6 bases and 7 bases, there was a span of 9 bases.